A selection of T cell receptor beta chains follows, all from one sample in a study of T cells after yellow fever vaccination. MiXCR, run by TCRdb on the 5' RACE reads, gives a single entry per CDR3 protein. The sample lists about 85,000 distinct CDR3 sequences, about an eighth seen once, with around 23% in the top ten. The sequenced sample was CD8+ T cells not binding an NS4B(214-222) dextramer, sorted from PBMCs, obtained less than 25 days after the first yellow fever vaccination. These receptors all come from a man aged 18-30 years who received the YFV17D yellow fever vaccine. Each CDR3 is given with its conserved first and last residue. The order of the fields is clone size, J gene, D gene, V gene, CDR3 DNA, CDR3 protein. D genes are given only for firm matches. Expanded clones are given a class, and other clones once, few, many or no size at all.

size: .; J: TRBJ1-1; D: .; V: TRBV12-3/TRBV12-4; DNA: TGTGCCAGCAGTTTTGCCGGGGTGAACACTGAAGCTTTCTTT; CDR3: CASSFAGVNTEAFF
size: few; J: TRBJ2-5; D: TRBD2; V: TRBV4-2; DNA: TGTGCCAGCAGCCAAACCGGGACTAGCGGGGAGACCCAGTACTTC; CDR3: CASSQTGTSGETQYF
size: .; J: TRBJ2-1; D: .; V: TRBV4-3; DNA: TGCGCCAGCAGCCAAGAACGGGGAACCTACAATGAGCAGTTCTTC; CDR3: CASSQERGTYNEQFF
size: .; J: TRBJ1-4; D: TRBD1; V: TRBV7-9; DNA: TGTGCCAGCAGCCCGATGACAGGGCTAGGAGAAAAACTGTTTTTT; CDR3: CASSPMTGLGEKLFF
size: few; J: TRBJ1-6; D: .; V: TRBV3-1; DNA: TGTGCCAGCAGCCAAAACCCAGATTCACCCCTCCACTTT; CDR3: CASSQNPDSPLHF
size: few; J: TRBJ1-2; D: .; V: TRBV10-3; DNA: TGTGCCATCAGTGAAAAAGTCGGAACAAACTATGGCTACACCTTC; CDR3: CAISEKVGTNYGYTF
size: .; J: TRBJ1-5; D: TRBD1; V: TRBV12-3/TRBV12-4; DNA: TGTGCCAGTCTAGGGGGCAGGGGCAATCAGCCCCAGCATTTT; CDR3: CASLGGRGNQPQHF
size: .; J: TRBJ2-5; D: .; V: TRBV5-1; DNA: TGCGCCAGCAGCTTGCAAACTGTGGGTGGGGAGACCCAGTACTTC; CDR3: CASSLQTVGGETQYF
size: .; J: TRBJ2-1; D: .; V: TRBV29-1; DNA: TGCAGCGTTGAAGAGCCTACGGCATCCAATGAGCAGTTCTTC; CDR3: CSVEEPTASNEQFF
size: .; J: TRBJ2-1; D: .; V: TRBV5-1; DNA: TGCGCCAGCCGGGCAGCGAACTACAATGAGCAGTTCTTC; CDR3: CASRAANYNEQFF
size: few; J: TRBJ2-3; D: .; V: TRBV29-1; DNA: TGCAGCGTTGTCCCCAGGGGCCACACAGATACGCAGTATTTT; CDR3: CSVVPRGHTDTQYF
size: .; J: TRBJ2-5; D: .; V: TRBV7-2; DNA: TGTGCCAGCAGCCAAACCGGGACTCGAGGGGAGACCCAGTACTTC; CDR3: CASSQTGTRGETQYF
size: few; J: TRBJ1-5; D: .; V: TRBV6-1; DNA: TGTACCAGCACCAACGGCAGGGGAGGCTTTCGGCAGGATCAGCCCCAGCATTTT; CDR3: CTSTNGRGGFRQDQPQHF
size: few; J: TRBJ2-2; D: TRBD2; V: TRBV27; DNA: TGTGCCAGCAGTTCTAGCGGGGGTGTGCCCGGGGAGCTGTTTTTT; CDR3: CASSSSGGVPGELFF
size: .; J: TRBJ2-1; D: TRBD2; V: TRBV4-3; DNA: TGCGCCAGCAGCCAAGATCTCGGGACTAGCGGGGAGCAGTTCTTC; CDR3: CASSQDLGTSGEQFF
size: .; J: TRBJ2-1; D: TRBD1; V: TRBV12-3/TRBV12-4; DNA: TGTGCCAGCAGTCCGGGGACAGGGAACAATGAGCAGTTCTTC; CDR3: CASSPGTGNNEQFF
size: many; J: TRBJ2-5; D: TRBD2; V: TRBV4-1; DNA: TGCGCCAGCAGCCAAGATTGGAGCGGGGGTCAAGAGACCCAGTACTTC; CDR3: CASSQDWSGGQETQYF
size: few; J: TRBJ1-4; D: TRBD1; V: TRBV29-1; DNA: TGCAGCGTTATGGACAGGGACGGAAAACTGTTTTTT; CDR3: CSVMDRDGKLFF
size: few; J: TRBJ2-2; D: .; V: TRBV4-1; DNA: TGCGCCAGCAGCCACAACTCAGCCGGGGAGCTGTTTTTT; CDR3: CASSHNSAGELFF
size: many; J: TRBJ2-7; D: .; V: TRBV20-1; DNA: TGCAGTGCTAGAGATGGGAACTCCTACGAGCAGTACTTC; CDR3: CSARDGNSYEQYF
size: .; J: TRBJ2-1; D: .; V: TRBV7-9; DNA: TGTGCCAGCAGCGCTACGGGGGCCCCTCATGAGCAGTTCTTC; CDR3: CASSATGAPHEQFF
size: .; J: TRBJ2-1; D: TRBD2; V: TRBV4-1; DNA: TGCGCCAGCAGCCAGGCAGGACTAGCGAATGAGCAGTTCTTC; CDR3: CASSQAGLANEQFF
size: .; J: TRBJ2-5; D: .; V: TRBV4-2; DNA: TGTGCCAGCAGCCCAGCAGGGGTCGAGACCCAGTACTTC; CDR3: CASSPAGVETQYF
size: few; J: TRBJ2-7; D: .; V: TRBV5-1; DNA: TGCGCCAGCAGCTTTGGATACCAGTACGAGCAGTACTTC; CDR3: CASSFGYQYEQYF
size: .; J: TRBJ1-2; D: .; V: TRBV4-1; DNA: TGCGCCAGCAGCAAGATAGGAGAGAACTATGGCTACACCTTC; CDR3: CASSKIGENYGYTF
size: .; J: TRBJ2-2; D: TRBD2; V: TRBV6-1; DNA: TGTGCCAGCGCGGGGGGCCGAGGCGGGGAGCTGTTTTTT; CDR3: CASAGGRGGELFF
size: .; J: TRBJ2-1; D: TRBD2; V: TRBV10-3; DNA: TGTGCCATCAAAGATAGCGGGGGGGCTGGCAATGAGCAGTTCTTC; CDR3: CAIKDSGGAGNEQFF
size: .; J: TRBJ1-4; D: .; V: TRBV12-3/TRBV12-4; DNA: TGTGCCAGCAGTCGAAGGGACGGCGAAAAACTGTTTTTT; CDR3: CASSRRDGEKLFF
size: few; J: TRBJ2-7; D: TRBD2; V: TRBV5-1; DNA: TGCGCCAGCAGCCACCAGGCGGGGGCCTACGAGCAGTACTTC; CDR3: CASSHQAGAYEQYF
size: .; J: TRBJ2-5; D: .; V: TRBV11-2; DNA: TGTGCCAGCAGCTTATTGGGGGCCCACAGGGAAGAGACCCAGTACTTC; CDR3: CASSLLGAHREETQYF
size: .; J: TRBJ2-7; D: .; V: TRBV3-1; DNA: TGTGCCAGCAGCCCCCGCACCGACGGTTACGAGCAGTACTTC; CDR3: CASSPRTDGYEQYF
size: .; J: TRBJ2-1; D: .; V: TRBV4-2; DNA: TGTGCCAGGGGCCCCGAGCTACGCCACAATGAGCAGTTCTTC; CDR3: CARGPELRHNEQFF
size: .; J: TRBJ2-3; D: TRBD2; V: TRBV7-9; DNA: TGTGCCAGCACCCGAGGGCTAGCGGGCACAGATACGCAGTATTTT; CDR3: CASTRGLAGTDTQYF
size: .; J: TRBJ2-5; D: .; V: TRBV10-3; DNA: TGTGCCATCAGTGAGGAGGCAGGGGGGAGGTTGGAGACCCAGTACTTC; CDR3: CAISEEAGGRLETQYF
size: few; J: TRBJ2-7; D: TRBD1; V: TRBV7-8; DNA: TGTGCCAGCGGCGAGTTGGGACAGGGGACCTACGAGCAGTACTTC; CDR3: CASGELGQGTYEQYF
size: few; J: TRBJ2-1; D: TRBD2; V: TRBV19; DNA: TGTGCCAGTAGTATCTCTAGCGGGGGTTACAATGAGCAGTTCTTC; CDR3: CASSISSGGYNEQFF
size: few; J: TRBJ1-6; D: .; V: TRBV15; DNA: TGTGCCACCAGCAGGGCGGGGGGTTCACCCCTCCACTTT; CDR3: CATSRAGGSPLHF
size: few; J: TRBJ2-7; D: .; V: TRBV29-1; DNA: TGCAGCGTAGAATACAGGGAACCCTACGAGCAGTACTTC; CDR3: CSVEYREPYEQYF